This T cell receptor (beta chain) is from a study of shared clonotypes between healthy human individuals. Study observations and caveats: Memory subsets generally showed lower estimated richness than naive subsets.

The CDR3 runs to 14 residues. The germline CDR1 and CDR2 sequences are SGHTA and FQGNSA. Trimming shortened V by 5 bases and J by 4 bases, and 12 bases separated the two germline ends. Sequencing was performed with immunoSEQ multiplex PCR; in TCRdb, only in-frame clones are kept and a portion is missing. This table holds about 980,000 clones, more than 75% found once. This clone was observed at least ten times. The antigen is undetermined. This TCR was recovered from a man between 18 and 29 years old in good health. The sample was memory CD4+ T cells sorted from blood. The subset is: CD45RA-negative fraction. This chain connects TRBV7-2 to TRBJ2-1, with TRBD2 as a possible D gene (6 bases). The CDR3 nucleotides are TGTGCCAGCAGCCACCCGGGGGAATACAATGAGCAGTTCTTC. This codes for CASSHPGEYNEQFF.